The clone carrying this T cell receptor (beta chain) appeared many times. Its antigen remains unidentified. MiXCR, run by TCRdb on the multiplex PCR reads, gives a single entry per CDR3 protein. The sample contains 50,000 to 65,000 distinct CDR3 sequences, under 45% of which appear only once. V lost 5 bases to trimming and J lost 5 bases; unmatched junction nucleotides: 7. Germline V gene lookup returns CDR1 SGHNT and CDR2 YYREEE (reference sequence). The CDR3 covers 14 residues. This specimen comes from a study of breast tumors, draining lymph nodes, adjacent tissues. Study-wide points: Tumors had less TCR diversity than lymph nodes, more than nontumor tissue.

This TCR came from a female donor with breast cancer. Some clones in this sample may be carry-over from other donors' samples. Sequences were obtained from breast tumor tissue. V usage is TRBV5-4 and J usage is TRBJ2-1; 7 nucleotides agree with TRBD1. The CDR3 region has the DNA TGTGCCAGCAGGCAGGGGGTATCCGACAATGAGCAGTTCTTC. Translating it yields CASRQGVSDNEQFF.